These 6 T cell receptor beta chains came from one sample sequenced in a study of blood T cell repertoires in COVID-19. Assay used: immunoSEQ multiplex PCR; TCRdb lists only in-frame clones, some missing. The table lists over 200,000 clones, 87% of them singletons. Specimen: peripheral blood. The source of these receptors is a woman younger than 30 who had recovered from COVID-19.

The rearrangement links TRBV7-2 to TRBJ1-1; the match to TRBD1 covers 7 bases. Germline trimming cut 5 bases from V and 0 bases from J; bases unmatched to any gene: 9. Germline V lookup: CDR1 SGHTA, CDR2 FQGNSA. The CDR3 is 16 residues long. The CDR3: CASSPDRALMNTEAFF. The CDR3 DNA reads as TGTGCCAGCAGCCCCGACAGGGCCCTCATGAACACTGAAGCTTTCTTT.

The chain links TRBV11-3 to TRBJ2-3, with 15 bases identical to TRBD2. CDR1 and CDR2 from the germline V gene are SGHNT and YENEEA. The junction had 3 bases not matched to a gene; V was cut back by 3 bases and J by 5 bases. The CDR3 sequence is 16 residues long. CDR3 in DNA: TGTGCCAGCAGCTTGGGACTAGCGGGGGGAAGAGATACGCAGTATTTT. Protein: CASSLGLAGGRDTQYF.

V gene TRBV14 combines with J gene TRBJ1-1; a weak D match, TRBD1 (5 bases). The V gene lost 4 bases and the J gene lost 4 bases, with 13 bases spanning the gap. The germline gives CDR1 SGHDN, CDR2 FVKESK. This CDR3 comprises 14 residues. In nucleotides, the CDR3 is TGTGCCAGCAGCCCCCAGGGACTGGGCACTGAAGCTTTCTTT. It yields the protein CASSPQGLGTEAFF.

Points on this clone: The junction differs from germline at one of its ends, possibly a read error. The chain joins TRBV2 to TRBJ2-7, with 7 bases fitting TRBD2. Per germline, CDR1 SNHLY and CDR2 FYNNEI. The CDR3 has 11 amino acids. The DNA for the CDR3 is TGTGCCAGCAGTGTTGGTTGGGAGGGCCTCTTC. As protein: CASSVGWEGLF.

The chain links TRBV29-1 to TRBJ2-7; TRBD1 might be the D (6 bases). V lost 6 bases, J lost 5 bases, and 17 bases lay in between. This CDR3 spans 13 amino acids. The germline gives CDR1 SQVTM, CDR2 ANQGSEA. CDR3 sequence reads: CSVARGNRDEQYF. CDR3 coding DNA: TGCAGCGTCGCTAGGGGGAATCGGGACGAGCAGTACTTC.

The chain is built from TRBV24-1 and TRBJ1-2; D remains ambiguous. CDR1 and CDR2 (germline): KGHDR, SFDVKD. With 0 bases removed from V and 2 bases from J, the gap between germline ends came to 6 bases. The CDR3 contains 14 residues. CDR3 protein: CATSDLTRNYGYTF. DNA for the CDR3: TGTGCCACCAGTGATTTGACCAGGAACTATGGCTACACCTTC.